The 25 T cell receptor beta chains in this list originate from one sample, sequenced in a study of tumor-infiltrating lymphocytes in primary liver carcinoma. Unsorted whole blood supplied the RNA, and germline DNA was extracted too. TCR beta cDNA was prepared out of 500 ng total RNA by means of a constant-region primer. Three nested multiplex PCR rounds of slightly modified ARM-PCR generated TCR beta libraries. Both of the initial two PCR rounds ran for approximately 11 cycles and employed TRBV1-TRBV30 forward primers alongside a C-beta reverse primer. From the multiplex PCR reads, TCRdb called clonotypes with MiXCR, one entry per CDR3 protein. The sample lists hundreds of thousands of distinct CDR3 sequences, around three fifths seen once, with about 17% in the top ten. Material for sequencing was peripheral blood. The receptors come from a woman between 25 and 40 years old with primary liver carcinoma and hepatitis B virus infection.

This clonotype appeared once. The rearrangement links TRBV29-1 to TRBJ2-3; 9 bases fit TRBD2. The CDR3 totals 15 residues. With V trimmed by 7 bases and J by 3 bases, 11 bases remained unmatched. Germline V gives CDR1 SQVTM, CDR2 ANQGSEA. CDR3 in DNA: TGCAGCGCTCCAGACAGCGGGAGGTTGACAGATACGCAGTATTTT. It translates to CSAPDSGRLTDTQYF.

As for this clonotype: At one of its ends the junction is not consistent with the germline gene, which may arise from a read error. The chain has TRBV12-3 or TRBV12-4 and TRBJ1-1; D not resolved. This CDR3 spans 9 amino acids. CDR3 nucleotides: TGTGCTAGCAGTGTTGAAGCTTTCTTT. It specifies CASSVEAFF.

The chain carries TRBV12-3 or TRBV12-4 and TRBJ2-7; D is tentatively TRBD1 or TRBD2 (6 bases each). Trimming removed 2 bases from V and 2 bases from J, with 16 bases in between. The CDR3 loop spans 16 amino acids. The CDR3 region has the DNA TGTGCCAGCAGTTTAATGGGGGGCCTAAGACCCTACGAGCAGTACTTC. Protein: CASSLMGGLRPYEQYF.

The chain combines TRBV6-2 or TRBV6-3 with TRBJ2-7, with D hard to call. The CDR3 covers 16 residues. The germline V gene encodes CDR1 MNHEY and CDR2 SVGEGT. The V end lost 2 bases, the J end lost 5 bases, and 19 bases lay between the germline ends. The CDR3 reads CASSYPPRVASHEQYF. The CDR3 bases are TGTGCCAGCAGTTACCCCCCCCGGGTTGCATCCCACGAGCAGTACTTC.

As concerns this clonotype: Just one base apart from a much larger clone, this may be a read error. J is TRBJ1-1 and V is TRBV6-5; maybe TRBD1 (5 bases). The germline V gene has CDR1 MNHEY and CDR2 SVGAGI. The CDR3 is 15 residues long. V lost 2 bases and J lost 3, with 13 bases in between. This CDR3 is CASSYVRVDDTEAFF. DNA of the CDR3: TGTGCCAGCAGTTACGTCAGGGTGGATGACACTGAAGCTTTCTTT.

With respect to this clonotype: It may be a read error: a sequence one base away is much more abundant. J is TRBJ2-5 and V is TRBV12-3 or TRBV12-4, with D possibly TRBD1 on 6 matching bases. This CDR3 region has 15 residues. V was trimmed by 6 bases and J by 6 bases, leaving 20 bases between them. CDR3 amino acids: CASRDVDRRQKTQYF. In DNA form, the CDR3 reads TGTGCCAGCAGAGACGTGGACAGACGGCAAAAGACCCAGTACTTC.

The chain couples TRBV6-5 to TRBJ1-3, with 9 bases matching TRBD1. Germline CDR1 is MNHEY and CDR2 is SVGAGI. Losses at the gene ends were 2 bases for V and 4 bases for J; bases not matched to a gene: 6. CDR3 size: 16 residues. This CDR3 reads CASSYRNRGQGNTIYF. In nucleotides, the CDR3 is TGTGCCAGCAGTTACCGGAACAGGGGGCAAGGAAACACCATATATTTT.

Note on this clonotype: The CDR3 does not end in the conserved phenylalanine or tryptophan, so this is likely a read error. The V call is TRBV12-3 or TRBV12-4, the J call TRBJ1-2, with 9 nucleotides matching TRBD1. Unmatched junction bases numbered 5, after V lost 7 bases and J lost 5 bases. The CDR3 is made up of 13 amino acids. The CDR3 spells CASTLGQGYGYTL. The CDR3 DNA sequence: TGTGCCAGCACATTGGGACAGGGATATGGCTACACCTTG.

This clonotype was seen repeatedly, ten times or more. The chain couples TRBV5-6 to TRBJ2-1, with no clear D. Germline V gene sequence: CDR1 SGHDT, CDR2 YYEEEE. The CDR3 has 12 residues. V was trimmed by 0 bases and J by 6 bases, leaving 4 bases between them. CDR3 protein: CASSLGFNEQFF. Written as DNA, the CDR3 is TGTGCCAGCAGCTTGGGTTTCAATGAGCAGTTCTTC.

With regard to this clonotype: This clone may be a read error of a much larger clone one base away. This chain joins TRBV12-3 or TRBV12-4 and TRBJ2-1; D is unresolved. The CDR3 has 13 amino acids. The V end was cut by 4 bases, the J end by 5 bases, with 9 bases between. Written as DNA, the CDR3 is TGTGCCAGCAGTTCCCCCAGGAACAATGAGCAGTTCTTC. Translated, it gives CASSSPRNNEQFF.

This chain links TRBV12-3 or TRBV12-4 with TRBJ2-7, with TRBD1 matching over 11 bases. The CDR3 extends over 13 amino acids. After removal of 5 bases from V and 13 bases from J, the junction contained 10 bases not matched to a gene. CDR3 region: CASSGQGAGEYYF. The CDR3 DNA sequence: TGTGCCAGCAGTGGACAGGGGGCGGGCGAGTACTACTTC.

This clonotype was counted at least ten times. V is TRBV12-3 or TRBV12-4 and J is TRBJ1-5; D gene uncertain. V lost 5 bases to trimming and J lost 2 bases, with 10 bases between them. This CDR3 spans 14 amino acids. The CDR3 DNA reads TGTGCCAGCAGTCCCGGATGGGGCAATCAGCCCCAGCATTTT. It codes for CASSPGWGNQPQHF.

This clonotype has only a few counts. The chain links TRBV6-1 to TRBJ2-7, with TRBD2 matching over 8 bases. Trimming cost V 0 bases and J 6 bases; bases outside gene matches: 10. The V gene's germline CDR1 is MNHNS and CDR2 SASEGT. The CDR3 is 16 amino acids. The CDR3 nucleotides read TGTGCCAGCAGTGAAGCGATAGGGAGCGGGAGTGGCGAGCAGTACTTC. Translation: CASSEAIGSGSGEQYF.

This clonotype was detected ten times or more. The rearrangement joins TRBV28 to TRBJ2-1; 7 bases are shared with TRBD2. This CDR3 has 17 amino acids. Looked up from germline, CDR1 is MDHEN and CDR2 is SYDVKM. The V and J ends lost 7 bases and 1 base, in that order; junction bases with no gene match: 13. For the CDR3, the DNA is TGTGCCAGCACCCACTACGGGGGAGGGCTATCCTACAATGAGCAGTTCTTC. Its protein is CASTHYGGGLSYNEQFF.

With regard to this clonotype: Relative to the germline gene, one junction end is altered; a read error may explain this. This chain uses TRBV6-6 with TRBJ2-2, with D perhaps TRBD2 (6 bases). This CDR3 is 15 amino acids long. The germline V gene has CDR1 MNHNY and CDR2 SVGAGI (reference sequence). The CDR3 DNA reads TGTGTCAGCAGTCCAGCGGGCGCGAACACCGGGGAGCTGTTTTTT. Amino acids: CVSSPAGANTGELFF.

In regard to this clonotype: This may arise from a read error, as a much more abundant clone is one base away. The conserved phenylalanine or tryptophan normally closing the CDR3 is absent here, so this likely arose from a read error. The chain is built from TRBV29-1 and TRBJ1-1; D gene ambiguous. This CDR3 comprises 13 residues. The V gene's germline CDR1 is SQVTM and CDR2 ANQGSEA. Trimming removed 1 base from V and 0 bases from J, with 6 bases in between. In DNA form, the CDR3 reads TGCAGCGTTGAAGTCGCTATGAACACTGAAGCTTTCCTT. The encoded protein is CSVEVAMNTEAFL.

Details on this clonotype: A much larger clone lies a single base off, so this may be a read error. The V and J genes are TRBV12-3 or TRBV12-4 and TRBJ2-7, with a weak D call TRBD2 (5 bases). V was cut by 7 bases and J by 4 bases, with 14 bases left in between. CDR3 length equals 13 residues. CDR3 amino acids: CASNGETGYEQYF. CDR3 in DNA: TGTGCCAGCAACGGGGAGACTGGTTACGAGCAGTACTTC.

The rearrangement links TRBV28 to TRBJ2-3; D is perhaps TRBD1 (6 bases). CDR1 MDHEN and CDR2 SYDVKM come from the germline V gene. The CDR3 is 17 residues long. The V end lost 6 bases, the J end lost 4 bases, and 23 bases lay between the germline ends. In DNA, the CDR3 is TGTGCCAGCAGCGCTCCCGGGACACTCGGTCCGCCAGATACGCAGTATTTT. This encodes CASSAPGTLGPPDTQYF.

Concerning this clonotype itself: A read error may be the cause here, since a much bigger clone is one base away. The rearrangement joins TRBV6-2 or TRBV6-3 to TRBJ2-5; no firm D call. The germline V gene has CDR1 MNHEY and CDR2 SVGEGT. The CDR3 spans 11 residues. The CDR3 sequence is CASIFKETQHF. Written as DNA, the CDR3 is TGTGCCAGCATTTTCAAAGAGACCCAGCACTTC.

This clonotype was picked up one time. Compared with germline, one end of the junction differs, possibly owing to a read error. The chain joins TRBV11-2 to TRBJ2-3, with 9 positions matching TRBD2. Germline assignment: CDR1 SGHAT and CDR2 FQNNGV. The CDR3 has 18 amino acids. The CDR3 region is CAGSLLTLAGFGTDTQYF. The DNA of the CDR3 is TGTGCCGGCAGCTTGTTGACGCTAGCGGGATTCGGCACAGATACGCAGTATTTT. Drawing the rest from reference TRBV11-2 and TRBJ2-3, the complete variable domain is EAGVAQSPRYKIIEKRQSVAFWCNPISGHATLYWYQQILGQGPKLLIQFQNNGVVDDSQLPKDRFSAERLKGVDSTLKIQPAKLEDSAVYLCAGSLLTLAGFGTDTQYFGPGTRLTVL.

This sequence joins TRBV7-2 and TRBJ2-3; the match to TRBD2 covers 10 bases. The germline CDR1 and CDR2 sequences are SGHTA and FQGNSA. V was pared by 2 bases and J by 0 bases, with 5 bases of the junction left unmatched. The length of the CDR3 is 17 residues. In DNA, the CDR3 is TGTGCCAGCAGCTTATTGGGACTAGCGACTAGCACAGATACGCAGTATTTT. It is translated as CASSLLGLATSTDTQYF.

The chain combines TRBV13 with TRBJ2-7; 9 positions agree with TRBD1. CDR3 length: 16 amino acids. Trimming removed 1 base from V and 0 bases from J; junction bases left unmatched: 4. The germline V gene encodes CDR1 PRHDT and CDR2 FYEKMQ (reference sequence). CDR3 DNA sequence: TGTGCCAGCAGCTTAGTGGGACAGGGAAACTCCTACGAGCAGTACTTC. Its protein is CASSLVGQGNSYEQYF.

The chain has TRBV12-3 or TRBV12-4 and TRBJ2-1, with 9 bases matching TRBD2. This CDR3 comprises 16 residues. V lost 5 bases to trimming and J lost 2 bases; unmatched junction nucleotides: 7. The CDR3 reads CASSLPGLATYNEQFF. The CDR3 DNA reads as TGTGCCAGCAGTCTGCCGGGACTAGCTACCTACAATGAGCAGTTCTTC.

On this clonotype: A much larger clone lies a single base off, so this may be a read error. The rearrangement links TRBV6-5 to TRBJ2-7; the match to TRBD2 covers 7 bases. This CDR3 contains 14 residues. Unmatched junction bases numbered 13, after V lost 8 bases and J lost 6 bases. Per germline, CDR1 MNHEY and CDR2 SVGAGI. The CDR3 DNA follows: TGTGCCAGCTTAGGTCGAGCGGGAAGTGGCGAGCAGTACTTC. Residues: CASLGRAGSGEQYF.

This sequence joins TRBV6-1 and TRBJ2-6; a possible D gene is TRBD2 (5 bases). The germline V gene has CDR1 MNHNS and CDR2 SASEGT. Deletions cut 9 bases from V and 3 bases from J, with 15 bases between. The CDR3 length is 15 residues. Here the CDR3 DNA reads TGTGCCAGTACTGATCGGGGAAGTGGGGCCAACGTCCTGACTTTC. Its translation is CASTDRGSGANVLTF.